The entry below describes one TCR beta chain. After removal of 3 bases from V and 0 bases from J, the junction contained 5 bases not matched to a gene. The CDR3 contains 15 residues. Germline CDR1 DFQATT, CDR2 SNEGSKA (reference sequence). The data are from a study of blood T cell repertoires in COVID-19. Across the whole study: Spain, Italy and the United States supplied samples that represented acute and convalescent COVID-19. PBMCs, B-cell-depleted T cells, or T cells provided the cDNA or gDNA that made up the material.

Authors' data handling: Amplification from reference gene primers served as the basis for estimated nucleated cell counts. Sequencing used immunoSEQ multiplex PCR; TCRdb keeps in-frame clones, though not all of them. The DNA was the basis for D and trimming; V, J and clone size are from that table. Among about 150,000 clones listed, under 80% were seen once. Sequencing used peripheral blood. The TCR was taken from a man aged 55-75 years with acute or convalescent COVID-19. This sequence joins TRBV20-1 and TRBJ2-7; the match to TRBD2 covers 10 bases. This CDR3 is CSASLAGASSYEQYF. As DNA, the CDR3 is TGCAGTGCTAGTCTAGCGGGGGCGAGCTCCTACGAGCAGTACTTC.